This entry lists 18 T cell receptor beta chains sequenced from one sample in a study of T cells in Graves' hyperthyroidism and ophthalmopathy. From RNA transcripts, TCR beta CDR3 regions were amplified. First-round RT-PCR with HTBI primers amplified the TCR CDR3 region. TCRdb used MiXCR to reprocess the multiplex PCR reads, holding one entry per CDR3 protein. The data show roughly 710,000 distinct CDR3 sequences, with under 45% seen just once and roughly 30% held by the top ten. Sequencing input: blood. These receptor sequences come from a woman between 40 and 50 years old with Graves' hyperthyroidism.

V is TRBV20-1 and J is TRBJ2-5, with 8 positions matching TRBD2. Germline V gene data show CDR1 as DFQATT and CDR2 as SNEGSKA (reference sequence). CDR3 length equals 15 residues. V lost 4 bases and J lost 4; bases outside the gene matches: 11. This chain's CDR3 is CSAMGLAGLSETQYF. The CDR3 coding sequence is TGCAGTGCTATGGGGCTAGCGGGTTTGTCAGAGACCCAGTACTTC.

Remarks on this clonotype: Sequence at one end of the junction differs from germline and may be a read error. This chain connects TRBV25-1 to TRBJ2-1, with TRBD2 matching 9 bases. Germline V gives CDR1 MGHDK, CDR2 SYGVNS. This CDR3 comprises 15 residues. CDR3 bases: TGTGCCACCAGTGATACTAGCGGGTCGCGTAATGAGCAGTTCTTC. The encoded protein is CATSDTSGSRNEQFF.

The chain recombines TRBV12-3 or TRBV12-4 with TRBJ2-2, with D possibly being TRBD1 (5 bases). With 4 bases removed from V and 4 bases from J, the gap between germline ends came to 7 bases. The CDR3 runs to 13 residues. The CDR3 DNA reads TGTGCCAGCAGTTACGACAGCACCGGGGAGCTGTTTTTT. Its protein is CASSYDSTGELFF.

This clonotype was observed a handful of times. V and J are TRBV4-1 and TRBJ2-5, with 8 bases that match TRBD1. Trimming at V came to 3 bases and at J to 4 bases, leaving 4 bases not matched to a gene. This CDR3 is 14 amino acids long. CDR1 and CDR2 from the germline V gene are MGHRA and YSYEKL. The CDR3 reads CASSQTGALETQYF. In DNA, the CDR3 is TGCGCCAGCAGCCAGACAGGGGCTTTAGAGACCCAGTACTTC.

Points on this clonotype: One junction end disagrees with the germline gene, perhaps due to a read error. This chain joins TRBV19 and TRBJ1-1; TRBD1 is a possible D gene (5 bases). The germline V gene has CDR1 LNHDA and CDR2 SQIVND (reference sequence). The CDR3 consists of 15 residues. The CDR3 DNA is TGCGCCAGTACCCGGGGGGACTATTTGAACACTGAAGCTTTCTTT. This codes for CASTRGDYLNTEAFF.

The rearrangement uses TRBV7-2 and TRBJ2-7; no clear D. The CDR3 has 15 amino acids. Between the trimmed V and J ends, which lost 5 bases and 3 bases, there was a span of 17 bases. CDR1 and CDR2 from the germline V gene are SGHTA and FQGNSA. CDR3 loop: CASSRVVGSGYEQYF. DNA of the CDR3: TGTGCCAGCAGCCGTGTAGTGGGGTCCGGCTACGAGCAGTACTTC.

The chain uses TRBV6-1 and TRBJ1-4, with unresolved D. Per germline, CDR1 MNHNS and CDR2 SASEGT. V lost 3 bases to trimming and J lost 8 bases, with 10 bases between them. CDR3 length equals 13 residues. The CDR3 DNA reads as TGTGCCAGCAGTGAGCCGGGGAACGAAAAACTGTTTTTT. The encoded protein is CASSEPGNEKLFF.

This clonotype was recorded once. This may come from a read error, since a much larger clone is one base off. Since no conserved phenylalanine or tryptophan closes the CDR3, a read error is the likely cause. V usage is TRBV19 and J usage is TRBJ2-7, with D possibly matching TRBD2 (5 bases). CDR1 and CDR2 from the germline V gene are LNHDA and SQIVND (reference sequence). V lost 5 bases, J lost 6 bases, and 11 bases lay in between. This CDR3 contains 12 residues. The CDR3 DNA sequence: TGTGCCAGTAGTTTTGGGGAGCGCGAGCAGTACCTC. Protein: CASSFGEREQYL.

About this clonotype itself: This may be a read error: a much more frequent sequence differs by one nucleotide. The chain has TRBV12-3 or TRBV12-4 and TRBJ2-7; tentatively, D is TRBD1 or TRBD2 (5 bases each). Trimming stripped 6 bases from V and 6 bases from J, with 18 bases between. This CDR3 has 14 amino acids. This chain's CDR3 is CASSPPAGSCEQYF. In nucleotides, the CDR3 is TGTGCCAGCAGCCCCCCGGCAGGGAGCTGCGAGCAGTACTTC.

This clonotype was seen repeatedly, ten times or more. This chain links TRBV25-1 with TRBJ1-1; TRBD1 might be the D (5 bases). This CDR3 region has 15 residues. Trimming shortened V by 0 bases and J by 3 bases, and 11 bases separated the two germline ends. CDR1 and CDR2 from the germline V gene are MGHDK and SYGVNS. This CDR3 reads CASSEYQGLDTEAFF. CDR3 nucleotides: TGTGCCAGCAGTGAATATCAGGGATTGGACACTGAAGCTTTCTTT.

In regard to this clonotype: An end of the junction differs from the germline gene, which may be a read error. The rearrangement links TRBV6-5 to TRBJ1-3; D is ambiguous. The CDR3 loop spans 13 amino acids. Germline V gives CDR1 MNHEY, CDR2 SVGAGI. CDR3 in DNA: TGTGCCGGCAGCCGAGGCACTGGAAACGCCATATATTTT. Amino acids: CAGSRGTGNAIYF.

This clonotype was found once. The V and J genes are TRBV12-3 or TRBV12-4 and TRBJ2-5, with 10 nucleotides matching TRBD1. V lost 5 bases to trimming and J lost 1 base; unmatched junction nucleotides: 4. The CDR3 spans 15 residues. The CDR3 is CASSRDRGSQETQYF. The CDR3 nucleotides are TGTGCCAGCAGTCGGGACAGGGGCTCCCAAGAGACCCAGTACTTC.

CDR3 sequence: CASSKLGTGSLDYGYTF. The CDR3 bases are TGTGCCAGTAGTAAGCTCGGGACAGGCTCCTTGGACTATGGCTACACCTTC. The chain is built from TRBV19 and TRBJ1-2, with 8 bases matching TRBD1. The trim removed 4 bases at V and 3 bases at J, leaving 13 bases unmatched. Germline CDR1 is LNHDA and CDR2 is SQIVND (reference sequence). The CDR3 runs to 17 residues.

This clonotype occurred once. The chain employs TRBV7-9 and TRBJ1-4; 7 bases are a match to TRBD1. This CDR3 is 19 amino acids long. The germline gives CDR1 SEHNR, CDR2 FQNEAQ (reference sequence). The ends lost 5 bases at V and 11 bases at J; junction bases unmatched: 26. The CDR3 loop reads CASSQDRSGYRGDFRKLFF. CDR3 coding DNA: TGTGCCAGCAGCCAAGATCGGTCGGGATACAGGGGAGACTTTCGGAAACTGTTTTTT.

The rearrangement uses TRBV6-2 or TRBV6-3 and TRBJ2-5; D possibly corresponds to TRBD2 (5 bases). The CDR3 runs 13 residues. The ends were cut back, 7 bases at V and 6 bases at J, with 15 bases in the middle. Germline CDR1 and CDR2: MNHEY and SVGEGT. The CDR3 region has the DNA TGTGCCAGCACCAAGTCGGGGATGAAGACCCAGTACTTC. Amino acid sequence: CASTKSGMKTQYF.

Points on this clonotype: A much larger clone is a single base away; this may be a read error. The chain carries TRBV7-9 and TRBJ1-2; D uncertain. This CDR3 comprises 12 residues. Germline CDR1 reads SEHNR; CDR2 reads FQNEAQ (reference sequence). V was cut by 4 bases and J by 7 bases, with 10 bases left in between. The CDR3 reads CASSSRDIGYTF. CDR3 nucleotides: TGTGCCAGCAGCTCCCGGGATATTGGCTACACCTTC.

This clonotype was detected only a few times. CDR3 nucleotide sequence: TGTGCCAGCAGCCGATCGCTAGCGGGGGCCCTTCAAGAGACCCAGTACTTC. As protein: CASSRSLAGALQETQYF. The chain combines TRBV6-5 with TRBJ2-5, with 10 bases that match TRBD2. Losses at the gene ends were 6 bases for V and 2 bases for J; bases not matched to a gene: 12. Germline V CDR1 and CDR2: MNHEY, SVGAGI. The CDR3 extends over 17 amino acids.

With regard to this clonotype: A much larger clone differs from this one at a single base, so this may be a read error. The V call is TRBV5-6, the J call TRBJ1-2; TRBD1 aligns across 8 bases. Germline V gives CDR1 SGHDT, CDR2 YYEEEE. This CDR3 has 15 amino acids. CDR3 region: CASSWTGSPSNGHTF. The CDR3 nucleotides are TGTGCCAGCAGCTGGACAGGGTCGCCTTCGAATGGCCACACCTTC.